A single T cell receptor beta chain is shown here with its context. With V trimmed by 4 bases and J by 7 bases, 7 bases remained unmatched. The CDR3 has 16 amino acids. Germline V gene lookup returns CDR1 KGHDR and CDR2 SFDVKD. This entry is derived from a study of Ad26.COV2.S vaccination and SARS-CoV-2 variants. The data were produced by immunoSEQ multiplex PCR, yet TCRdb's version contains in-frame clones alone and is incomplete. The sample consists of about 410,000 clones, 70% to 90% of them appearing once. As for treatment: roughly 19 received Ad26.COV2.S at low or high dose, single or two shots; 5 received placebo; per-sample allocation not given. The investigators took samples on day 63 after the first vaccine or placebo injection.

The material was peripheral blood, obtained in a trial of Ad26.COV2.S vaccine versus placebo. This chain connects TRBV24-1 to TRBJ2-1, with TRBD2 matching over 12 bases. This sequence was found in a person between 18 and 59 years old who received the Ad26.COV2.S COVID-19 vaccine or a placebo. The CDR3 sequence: CATSDPTSGSGNEQFF. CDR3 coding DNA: TGTGCCACCAGTGACCCGACTAGCGGGAGCGGGAATGAGCAGTTCTTC.